Given below is one T cell receptor beta chain in context. Its specificity is unknown. Autologous stem cell transplantation was followed by relapse in every patient, and brentuximab vedotin exposure varied. This sample was taken from a study of PD-1 blockade in classical Hodgkin lymphoma. Findings of the study overall: By cycle point C4D1, TCR diversity had risen significantly in CD4+ cells (but not CD8+ cells).

Method: immunoSEQ multiplex PCR; TCRdb's copy keeps in-frame clones and lacks some. Here the sample spans 20,000 to 30,000 clones, approximately 81% being singletons. The germline V gene has CDR1 MNHEY and CDR2 SMNVEV (reference sequence). The length of the CDR3 is 14 residues. Trimming removed 5 bases from V and 6 bases from J, with 13 bases in between. The receptor was derived from a human donor with classical Hodgkin lymphoma. J is TRBJ2-2 and V is TRBV27; the D is unclear. This sample comprised peripheral blood mononuclear cells (PBMCs), obtained before the second cycle of nivolumab. The CDR3 loop is CASSAQTRAGELFF. The CDR3 DNA sequence: TGTGCCAGCAGTGCCCAAACAAGGGCCGGGGAGCTGTTTTTT.